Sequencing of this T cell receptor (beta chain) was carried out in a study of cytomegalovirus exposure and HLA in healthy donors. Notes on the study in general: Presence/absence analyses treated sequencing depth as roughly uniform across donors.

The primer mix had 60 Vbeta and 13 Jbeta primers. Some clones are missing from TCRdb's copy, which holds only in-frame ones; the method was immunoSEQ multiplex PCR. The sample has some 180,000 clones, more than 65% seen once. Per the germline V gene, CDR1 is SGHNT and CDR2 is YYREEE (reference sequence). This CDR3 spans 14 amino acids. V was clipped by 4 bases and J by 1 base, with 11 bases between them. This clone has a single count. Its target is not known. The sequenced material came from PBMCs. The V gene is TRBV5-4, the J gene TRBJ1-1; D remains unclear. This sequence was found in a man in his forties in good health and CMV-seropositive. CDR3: CASSRTVTNTEAFF. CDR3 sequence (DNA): TGTGCCAGCAGCCGTACAGTTACGAACACTGAAGCTTTCTTT.